This T cell receptor beta chain stems from a study of CD8+CD57+ T cells in acquired aplastic anemia. Broader study findings: Patients had roughly 29 CD8+ CDR3 sequences in common with controls (the shared set).

Sequenced patients had shown CD8+CD57+ cell expansion by flow cytometry. Germline loops: CDR1 SGHDT, CDR2 YYEEEE. Between the trimmed V and J ends, which lost 6 bases and 7 bases, there was a span of 14 bases. CDR3 length: 13 amino acids. Regarding this clonotype: What it recognizes is unknown.

TCR beta VDJ and CDR3 profiling used genomic DNA as template. TCRdb recomputed calls from the reads with MiXCR, one row per CDR3 protein. Of 150,000 to 200,000 distinct CDR3 sequences in the sample, about 45% are singletons; the top ten hold under 3.5%. Source material: sorted CD4+, CD8+, or CD8+CD57+ T cells (not recorded which) from PBMCs. This TCR was recovered from a human donor with aplastic anemia. This sequence joins TRBV5-6 and TRBJ2-1; the D call may be TRBD1 or TRBD2 (7 bases each). The CDR3 here is CASTQGGGNEQFF. CDR3 nucleotide sequence: TGTGCCAGCACCCAGGGGGGGGGGAATGAGCAGTTCTTC.